What follows is one T cell receptor (beta chain) and its context. In germline, CDR1 is SGHTS, CDR2 YDEGEE. Trimming took 3 bases from V and 4 from J, leaving 17 bases between them. This CDR3 spans 16 amino acids. TCRdb keeps only in-frame clones here, not all; method: immunoSEQ multiplex PCR. The sample gives about 87,000 clones, around 93% of which show up once; around 1.4% is in the top ten. The data are from a study of T cell changes during pregnancy in multiple sclerosis. This receptor was obtained from a female donor in good health, enrolled as a control in a pregnancy study. V usage is TRBV5-8 and J usage is TRBJ2-1; TRBD2 is a possible D gene (6 bases). The sample was peripheral blood, taken in the third trimester of pregnancy. CDR3 sequence reads: CASSSDREKDYNEQFF. The CDR3 DNA reads as TGTGCCAGCAGCTCGGACCGGGAGAAGGATTACAATGAGCAGTTCTTC.